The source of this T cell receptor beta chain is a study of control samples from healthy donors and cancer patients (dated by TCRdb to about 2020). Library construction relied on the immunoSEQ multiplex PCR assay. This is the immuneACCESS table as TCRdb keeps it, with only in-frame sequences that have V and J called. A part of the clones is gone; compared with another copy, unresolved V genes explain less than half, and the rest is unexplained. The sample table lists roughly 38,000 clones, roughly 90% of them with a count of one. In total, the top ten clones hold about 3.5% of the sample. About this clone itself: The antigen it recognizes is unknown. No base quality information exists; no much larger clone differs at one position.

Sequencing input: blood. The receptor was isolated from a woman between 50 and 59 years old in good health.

Here the CDR3 is given as CASSLGQQPTGELFF. The sequenced DNA is TGTGCCAGCAGCTTAGGGCAGCAACCGACCGGGGAGCTGTTTTTT. Rearrangement joined TRBV7-9 to TRBJ2-2, with the D gene uncertain. The CDR3 numbers 15 residues from cysteine through phenylalanine. The entry retains the CDR3 DNA only, 45 bases that are in frame from base 1. CDR1 and CDR2 (SEHNR, FQNEAQ) derive from the germline V gene (reference sequence). The junction carries 11 bases between V and J, which are trimmed by 1 base and 5 bases respectively.